This T cell receptor (beta chain) was sequenced for a study of shared clonotypes between healthy human individuals. The study, taken as a whole, reports: Sequencing depth was expected to affect clonotype sharing among donors.

In regard to this clone: What it binds is unknown.

Per the original data handling: Junction-only sequences without quality scores came from ImmunoSEQ, so filtering differed. Method: immunoSEQ multiplex PCR; TCRdb's copy keeps in-frame clones and lacks some. The D gene and trimming were derived from the DNA, and the V and J assignments and clone size from that table. The sample holds about 2.4 million clones; 93% are singletons and the top ten take 0.36%. Germline V gene data show CDR1 as KGHSH and CDR2 as LQKENI. Trimming shortened V by 0 bases and J by 0 bases, and 8 bases separated the two germline ends. CDR3 length equals 15 residues. The chain is built from TRBV18 and TRBJ2-5; no firm D call. The sample was naive CD4+ T cells from PBMCs. Subset denoted: CD45RA+ positively selected. This clonotype was obtained from a man aged 18 to 35 in good health. Some clones in this sample may be carry-over from other donors' samples. The CDR3 loop reads CASSPPTSYQETQYF. CDR3 DNA sequence: TGTGCCAGCTCACCACCGACTTCGTACCAAGAGACCCAGTACTTC.